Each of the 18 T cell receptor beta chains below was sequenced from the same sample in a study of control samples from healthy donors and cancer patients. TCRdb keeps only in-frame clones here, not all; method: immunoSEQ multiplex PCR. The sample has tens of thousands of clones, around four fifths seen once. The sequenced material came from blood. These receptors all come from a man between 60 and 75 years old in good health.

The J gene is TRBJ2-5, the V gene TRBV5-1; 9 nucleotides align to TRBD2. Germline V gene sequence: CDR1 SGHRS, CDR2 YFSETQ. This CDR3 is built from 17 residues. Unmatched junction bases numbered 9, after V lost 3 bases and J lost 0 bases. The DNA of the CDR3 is TGCGCCAGCAGCTGGGGGACGAGCGGGGGGTACCAAGAGACCCAGTACTTC. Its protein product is CASSWGTSGGYQETQYF.

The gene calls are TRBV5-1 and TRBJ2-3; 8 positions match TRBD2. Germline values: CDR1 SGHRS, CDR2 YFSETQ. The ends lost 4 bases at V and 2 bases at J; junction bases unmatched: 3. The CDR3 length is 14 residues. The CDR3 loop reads CASSLGGDTDTQYF. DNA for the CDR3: TGCGCCAGCAGCCTCGGGGGGGACACAGATACGCAGTATTTT.

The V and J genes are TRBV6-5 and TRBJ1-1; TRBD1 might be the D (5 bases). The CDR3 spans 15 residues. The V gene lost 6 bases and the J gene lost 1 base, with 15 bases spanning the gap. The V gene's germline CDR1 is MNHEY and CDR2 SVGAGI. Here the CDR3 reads CASRRDGARNTEAFF. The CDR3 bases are TGTGCCAGCAGACGGGACGGCGCTCGGAACACTGAAGCTTTCTTT.

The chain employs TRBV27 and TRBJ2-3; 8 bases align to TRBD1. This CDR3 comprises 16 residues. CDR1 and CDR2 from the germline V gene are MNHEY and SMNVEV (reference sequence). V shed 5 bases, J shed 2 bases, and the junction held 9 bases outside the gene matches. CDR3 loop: CASSPIPQGATDTQYF. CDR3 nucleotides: TGTGCCAGCAGTCCGATACCCCAGGGGGCCACAGATACGCAGTATTTT.

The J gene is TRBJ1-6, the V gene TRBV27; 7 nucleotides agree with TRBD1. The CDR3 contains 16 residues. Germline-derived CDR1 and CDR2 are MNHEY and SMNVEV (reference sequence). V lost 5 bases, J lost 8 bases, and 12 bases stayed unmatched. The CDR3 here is CASSPPGDSLDSPLHF. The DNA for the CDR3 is TGTGCCAGCAGTCCACCGGGGGACAGTCTTGATTCACCCCTCCACTTT.

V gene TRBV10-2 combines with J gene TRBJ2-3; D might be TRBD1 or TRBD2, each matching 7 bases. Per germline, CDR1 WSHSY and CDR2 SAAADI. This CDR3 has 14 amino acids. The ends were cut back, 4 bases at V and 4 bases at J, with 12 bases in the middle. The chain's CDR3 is CASSVAGGADTQYF. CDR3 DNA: TGCGCCAGCAGTGTAGCAGGGGGGGCAGATACGCAGTATTTT.

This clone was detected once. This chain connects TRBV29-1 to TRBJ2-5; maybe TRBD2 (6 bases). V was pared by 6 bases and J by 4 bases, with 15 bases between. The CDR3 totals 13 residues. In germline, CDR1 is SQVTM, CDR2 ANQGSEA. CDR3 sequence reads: CSVVGGFRETQYF. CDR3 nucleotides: TGCAGCGTGGTTGGGGGGTTTCGAGAGACCCAGTACTTC.

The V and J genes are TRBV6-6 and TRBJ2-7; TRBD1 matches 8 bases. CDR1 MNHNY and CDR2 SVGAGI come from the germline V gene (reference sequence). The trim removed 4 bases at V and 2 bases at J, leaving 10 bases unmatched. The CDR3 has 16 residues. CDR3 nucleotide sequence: TGTGCCAGCAGTTTCCCGGACAGGGCGATCACCTACGAGCAGTACTTC. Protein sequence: CASSFPDRAITYEQYF.

The CDR3 DNA sequence: TGTGCCAGCAGTCTCAGGACAGGGGCCCAGCCCCAGCATTTT. Its protein is CASSLRTGAQPQHF. The chain couples TRBV28 to TRBJ1-5; 9 positions agree with TRBD1. Germline CDR1 reads MDHEN; CDR2 reads SYDVKM. The CDR3 is 14 residues long. V shed 5 bases and J 7 bases; nucleotides not matched to a gene: 6.

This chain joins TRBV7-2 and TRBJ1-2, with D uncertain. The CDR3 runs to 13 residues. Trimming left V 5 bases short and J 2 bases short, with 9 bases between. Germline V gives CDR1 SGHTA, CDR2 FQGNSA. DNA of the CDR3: TGTGCCAGCAGCCCCTGGGCCAACTATGGCTACACCTTC. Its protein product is CASSPWANYGYTF.

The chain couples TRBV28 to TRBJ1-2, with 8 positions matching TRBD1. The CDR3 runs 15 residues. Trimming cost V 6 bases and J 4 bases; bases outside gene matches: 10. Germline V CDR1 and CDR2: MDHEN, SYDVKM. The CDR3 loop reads CASRGGSGGLYGYTF. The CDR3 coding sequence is TGTGCCAGCAGGGGCGGCTCAGGGGGCCTCTATGGCTACACCTTC.

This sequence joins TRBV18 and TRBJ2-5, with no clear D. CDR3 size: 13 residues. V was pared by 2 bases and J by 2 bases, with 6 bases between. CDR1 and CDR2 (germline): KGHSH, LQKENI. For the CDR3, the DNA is TGTGCCAGCTCACCATCCGGGCAAGAGACCCAGTACTTC. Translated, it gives CASSPSGQETQYF.

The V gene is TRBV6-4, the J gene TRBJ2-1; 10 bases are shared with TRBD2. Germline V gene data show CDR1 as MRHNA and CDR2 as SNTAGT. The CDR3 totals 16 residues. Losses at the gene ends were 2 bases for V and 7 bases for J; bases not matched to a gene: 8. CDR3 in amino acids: CASSDLQLAGPNEQFF. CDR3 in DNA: TGTGCCAGCAGTGACCTCCAACTAGCGGGGCCGAATGAGCAGTTCTTC.

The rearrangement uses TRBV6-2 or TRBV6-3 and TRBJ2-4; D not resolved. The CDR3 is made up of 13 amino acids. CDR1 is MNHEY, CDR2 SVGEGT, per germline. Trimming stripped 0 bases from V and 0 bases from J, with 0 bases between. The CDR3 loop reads CASSYSAKNIQYF. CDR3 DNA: TGTGCCAGCAGTTACTCAGCCAAAAACATTCAGTACTTC.

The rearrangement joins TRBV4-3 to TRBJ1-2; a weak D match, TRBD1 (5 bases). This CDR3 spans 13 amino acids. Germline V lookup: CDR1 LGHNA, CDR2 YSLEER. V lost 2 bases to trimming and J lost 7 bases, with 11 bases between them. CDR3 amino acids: CASSQRQGGGYTF. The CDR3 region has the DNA TGCGCCAGCAGCCAACGGCAGGGAGGTGGCTACACCTTC.

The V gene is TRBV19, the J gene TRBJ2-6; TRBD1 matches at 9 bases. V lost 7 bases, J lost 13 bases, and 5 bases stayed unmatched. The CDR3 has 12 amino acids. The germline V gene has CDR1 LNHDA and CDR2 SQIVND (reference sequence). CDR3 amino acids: CASMVGTGVLTF. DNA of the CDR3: TGTGCCAGTATGGTCGGGACAGGGGTCCTGACTTTC. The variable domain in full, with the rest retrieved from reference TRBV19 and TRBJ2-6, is DGGITQSPKYLFRKEGQNVTLSCEQNLNHDAMYWYRQDPGQGLRLIYYSQIVNDFQKGDIAEGYSVSREKKESFPLTVTSAQKNPTAFYLCASMVGTGVLTFGAGSRLTVL.

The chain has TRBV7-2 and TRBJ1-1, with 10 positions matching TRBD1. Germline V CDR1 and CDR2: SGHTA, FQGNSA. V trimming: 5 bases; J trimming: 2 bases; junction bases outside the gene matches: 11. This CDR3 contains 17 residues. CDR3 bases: TGTGCCAGCAGCGACCGGGACAGGGGCCGCCACAACACTGAAGCTTTCTTT. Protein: CASSDRDRGRHNTEAFF.

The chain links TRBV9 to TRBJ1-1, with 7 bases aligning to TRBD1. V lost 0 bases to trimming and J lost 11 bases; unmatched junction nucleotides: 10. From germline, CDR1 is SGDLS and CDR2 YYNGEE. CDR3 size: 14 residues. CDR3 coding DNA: TGTGCCAGCAGCGTAGATATGACAGGGTTAGATGCTTTCTTT. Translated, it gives CASSVDMTGLDAFF.